This T cell receptor beta chain was observed in a study of blood T cell repertoires in COVID-19. TCRdb's copy holds only in-frame clones and misses some; the assay was immunoSEQ multiplex PCR. The sample yields 200,000 to 300,000 clones, more than 65% seen once. CDR3 size: 13 residues. The ends lost 0 bases at V and 10 bases at J; junction bases unmatched: 3. This receptor was obtained from a man in his forties or fifties who had recovered from COVID-19. Sequencing input: peripheral blood. The chain employs TRBV5-3 and TRBJ2-1; TRBD2 matches 8 bases. TRBV5-3 qualifies as an ORF whose function is uncertain. CDR3 residues: CARSLETSAEQFF. CDR3 in DNA: TGTGCCAGAAGCTTGGAGACTAGCGCCGAGCAGTTCTTC.